Detailed here is one T cell receptor (beta chain). The antigen remains undetermined. The data derive from a study of lymphopenia after photon versus proton radiotherapy. Sequencing was performed with immunoSEQ multiplex PCR; in TCRdb, only in-frame clones are kept and a portion is missing. The table lists over 50,000 clones, around 85% of them singletons, with 2% to 3% in the top ten. In germline, CDR1 is SGHDN, CDR2 FVKESK. The CDR3 covers 16 residues. V lost 1 base to trimming and J lost 1 base; unmatched junction nucleotides: 1. Regarding the study as a whole: Post-nadir diversity loss with photons came from oligoclonal expansion, particularly CD8+ Temra cells. Survival link was tested only in deceased patients; proton benefit remains a possibility.

Specimen: peripheral blood, collected from a patient treated with photon-based radiotherapy. This TCR came from a man between 35 and 55 years old with gastric cancer. This chain links TRBV14 with TRBJ2-3; 11 positions agree with TRBD2. The DNA for the CDR3 is TGTGCCAGCAGCCAAGTACTAGCGGGGGGCACAGATACGCAGTATTTT. Its translation is CASSQVLAGGTDTQYF.